The rows below give T cell receptor beta chains drawn from one sample of a study of T cell responses to AZD1222 COVID-19 vaccine. Generated by immunoSEQ multiplex PCR, the TCRdb table keeps only in-frame clones and is missing some. This sample yields some 150,000 clones, of which 70% to 90% are seen a single time; 4% to 5.5% belongs to the top ten. The specimen was peripheral blood, collected 28 days after the second AZD1222 dose. The origin of the receptors is an adult who received the AZD1222 COVID-19 vaccine. Each CDR3 is given with its conserved first and last residue.

V gene: TRBV20-1; CDR3 protein: CSASNRGSYEQYF
V gene: TRBV2; CDR3 protein: CASSEDRGGSTGKTQYF
V gene: TRBV2; CDR3 protein: CASSPLRGGEQFF
V gene: TRBV10-3; CDR3 protein: CAIQEPGLGPEKLFF
V gene: TRBV15; CDR3 protein: CATSRDLGRSSYTF
V gene: TRBV11-1; CDR3 protein: CASSLNRETEAFF
V gene: TRBV15; CDR3 protein: CATSARLAGTDTQYF
V gene: TRBV19; CDR3 protein: CASKGEGPGYTF
V gene: TRBV28; CDR3 protein: CASSPSDTLGEQYF
V gene: TRBV19; CDR3 protein: CASSISAAGVYEQYF
V gene: TRBV30; CDR3 protein: CAWTYTGGIKAFF
V gene: TRBV5-1; CDR3 protein: CASSLDPSSGGASREFF
V gene: TRBV6-5; CDR3 protein: CASSYSILDLGNEQFF
V gene: TRBV27; CDR3 protein: CASSLSQGGGSTEAFF
V gene: TRBV27; CDR3 protein: CASSLNWDSYGYTF
V gene: TRBV30; CDR3 protein: CAWVGSWAGANVLTF
V gene: TRBV4-3; CDR3 protein: CASSQEEGAPNSPLHF
V gene: TRBV4-2; CDR3 protein: CASSQDEARPDTQYF
V gene: TRBV9; CDR3 protein: CASGAAGLPPLHF
V gene: TRBV7-2; CDR3 protein: CASSPNRGLPYEQYF
V gene: TRBV7-9; CDR3 protein: CASTPGGRDTEAFF
V gene: TRBV6-1; CDR3 protein: CASSALTRQGAIGEAFF
V gene: TRBV6-5; CDR3 protein: CASSPGQADGYTF
V gene: TRBV5-6; CDR3 protein: CASSHPGSRSTGELFF
V gene: TRBV6-5; CDR3 protein: CASTNRGQNSPLHF
V gene: TRBV7-3; CDR3 protein: CASSLTSSGDETSPYEQYF
V gene: TRBV9; CDR3 protein: CASSERDGSVYGYTF